Listed here are 5 T cell receptor beta chains from one sample, sequenced in a study of blood T cell repertoires in COVID-19. The repertoire was sequenced with immunoSEQ multiplex PCR; TCRdb's copy has only in-frame clones and lacks some. The data show 120,000 to 150,000 clones, about 87% seen once. Sequencing used peripheral blood. These TCRs come from an elderly man with acute or convalescent COVID-19.

The CDR3 reads CASSYSTGRRAFF. The CDR3 nucleotides are TGTGCCAGCAGTTACTCGACAGGGCGACGAGCTTTCTTT. The chain is built from TRBV6-2 or TRBV6-3 and TRBJ1-1; 7 bases agree with TRBD1. Trimming cost V 0 bases and J 10 bases; bases outside gene matches: 5. The CDR3 contains 13 residues. The germline gives CDR1 MNHEY, CDR2 SVGEGT.

The rearrangement uses TRBV10-1 and TRBJ2-3; D ambiguous. V lost 5 bases, J lost 6 bases, and 12 bases lay in between. The CDR3 length is 13 residues. Germline V gene sequence: CDR1 WNHNN, CDR2 SYGVQD (reference sequence). The CDR3 sequence is CASSPGLSDTQYF. As DNA, the CDR3 is TGCGCCAGCAGTCCCGGTCTGTCCGATACGCAGTATTTT.

The chain recombines TRBV2 with TRBJ1-5, with D perhaps TRBD1 (5 bases). V was shortened by 6 bases and J by 6 bases, with 12 bases between the two germline ends. The germline V gene encodes CDR1 SNHLY and CDR2 FYNNEI. This CDR3 is 13 amino acids long. CDR3 region: CASRGQGRQPQHF. DNA of the CDR3: TGTGCCAGCAGGGGGCAGGGTCGTCAGCCCCAGCATTTT.

The CDR3 protein is CASSLEASGSYDTQYF. For the CDR3, the DNA is TGCGCCAGCAGCTTGGAGGCTAGCGGGAGTTACGATACGCAGTATTTT. This chain uses TRBV5-1 with TRBJ2-3; 10 bases fit TRBD2. Germline V gene lookup returns CDR1 SGHRS and CDR2 YFSETQ. The V segment lost 0 bases and the J segment 6 bases; nucleotides outside the gene matches: 7. The CDR3 length is 16 residues.

This clone was counted a single time. The chain is built from TRBV28 and TRBJ1-3; the match to TRBD1 covers 10 bases. Losses at the gene ends were 10 bases for V and 1 base for J; bases not matched to a gene: 7. From germline, CDR1 is MDHEN and CDR2 SYDVKM. The CDR3 covers 15 residues. The CDR3 coding sequence is TGTGCCACCGGGACAGGGGAAGTATCTGGAAACACCATATATTTT. Protein sequence: CATGTGEVSGNTIYF.